A single sample is the source of the 15 T cell receptor beta chains below, sequenced in a study of T cell responses to AZD1222 COVID-19 vaccine. Profiled with immunoSEQ multiplex PCR; TCRdb holds only in-frame clones, not every one. The table shows 250,000 to 300,000 clones, with about 94% occurring only once. The sequencing used peripheral blood, collected 28 days after the second AZD1222 dose. The receptor set was obtained from an adult who received the AZD1222 COVID-19 vaccine.

In its sample, this clone was seen once. The J gene is TRBJ2-7, the V gene TRBV11-3; D uncertain. The V gene's germline CDR1 is SGHNT and CDR2 YENEEA. V gave up 7 bases and J gave up 0 bases, with 7 bases separating them. The CDR3 is 12 residues long. CDR3 sequence reads: CASTHYSYEQYF. The CDR3, as DNA: TGTGCCAGCACCCACTACTCCTACGAGCAGTACTTC.

The chain links TRBV28 to TRBJ2-4, with 7 bases matching TRBD1. Trimming removed 5 bases from V and 9 bases from J; junction bases left unmatched: 16. This CDR3 has 16 amino acids. Looked up from germline, CDR1 is MDHEN and CDR2 is SYDVKM. CDR3 in DNA: TGTGCCAGCAGTCCCCGGGATCACAGGGGAATGGTCATTCAGTACTTC. It specifies CASSPRDHRGMVIQYF.

The chain joins TRBV18 to TRBJ2-5; D might be TRBD2 (6 bases). Germline V gene lookup returns CDR1 KGHSH and CDR2 LQKENI. The CDR3 sequence is 17 residues long. V was shortened by 0 bases and J by 5 bases, with 19 bases between the two germline ends. In nucleotides, the CDR3 is TGTGCCAGCTCACCACCGTTTAGCGGTTTAAGGCGGGAGACCCAGTACTTC. It specifies CASSPPFSGLRRETQYF.

The gene calls are TRBV10-3 and TRBJ2-1, with 14 bases lining up with TRBD2. This CDR3 comprises 16 residues. With V trimmed by 3 bases and J by 9 bases, 7 bases remained unmatched. CDR1 and CDR2 (germline): ENHRY, SYGVKD. The CDR3 DNA is TGTGCCATCAGTGATAGGGGACTAGCGGGAGCTGGTGAGCAGTTCTTC. Amino acid sequence: CAISDRGLAGAGEQFF.

The chain recombines TRBV6-5 with TRBJ2-7; 7 nucleotides line up with TRBD1. This CDR3 has 13 residues. The germline V gene encodes CDR1 MNHEY and CDR2 SVGAGI. V lost 6 bases and J lost 1; bases outside the gene matches: 3. Here the CDR3 reads CASRLTGSYEQYF. CDR3 sequence (DNA): TGTGCCAGCAGGCTGACAGGGTCCTACGAGCAGTACTTC.

The V call is TRBV20-1, the J call TRBJ1-1; TRBD1 is a possible D gene (6 bases). This CDR3 is built from 13 residues. Germline CDR1 is DFQATT and CDR2 is SNEGSKA (reference sequence). V was clipped by 3 bases and J by 4 bases, with 12 bases between them. CDR3 bases: TGCAGTGCTAGTGAAGGGGGGCCCACTGAAGCTTTCTTT. The encoded protein is CSASEGGPTEAFF.

The J gene is TRBJ1-1, the V gene TRBV5-1; TRBD1 is a possible D gene (6 bases). Germline V gene sequence: CDR1 SGHRS, CDR2 YFSETQ. CDR3 size: 13 residues. Trimming removed 4 bases at V and 4 bases at J, with 11 bases between. The CDR3 region has the DNA TGCGCCAGCAGCACAACAGGGCCCACTGAAGCTTTCTTT. It yields the protein CASSTTGPTEAFF.

The V call is TRBV6-6, the J call TRBJ1-5; D remains unclear. CDR1 and CDR2 (germline): MNHNY, SVGAGI (reference sequence). The CDR3 length is 15 residues. The V and J ends lost 6 bases and 5 bases respectively, with 17 bases between them. The CDR3 sequence is CASSQPGVRDQPQHF. The CDR3 DNA follows: TGTGCCAGCAGCCAACCGGGAGTCCGAGATCAGCCCCAGCATTTT.

V and J are TRBV28 and TRBJ1-2, with D maybe TRBD1 (5 bases). Per germline, CDR1 MDHEN and CDR2 SYDVKM. Deletions cut 2 bases from V and 1 base from J, with 5 bases between. The CDR3 contains 13 residues. CDR3 sequence (DNA): TGTGCCAGCAGTTTACAGGGTAACTATGGCTACACCTTC. Protein sequence: CASSLQGNYGYTF.

The CDR3 DNA reads as TGTGCCAGCAGACGACGGGACAGTCACACAGATACGCAGTATTTT. This encodes CASRRRDSHTDTQYF. This chain uses TRBV6-6 with TRBJ2-3, with 7 bases aligning to TRBD1. The CDR3 runs 15 residues. J gave up 2 bases and V 6 bases, and 8 bases lay outside the gene matches. Germline lookup yields CDR1 MNHNY and CDR2 SVGAGI (reference sequence).

The rearrangement uses TRBV7-2 and TRBJ2-2; D call uncertain. The germline gives CDR1 SGHTA, CDR2 FQGNSA. Trimming cost V 7 bases and J 0 bases, with 9 bases left between them. This CDR3 contains 14 residues. The CDR3 sequence: CASIRHSNTGELFF. Written as DNA, the CDR3 is TGTGCCAGCATCAGACACTCGAACACCGGGGAGCTGTTTTTT.

The V gene is TRBV28, the J gene TRBJ2-7, with D uncertain. V was pared by 11 bases and J by 4 bases, with 12 bases between. Germline CDR1 reads MDHEN; CDR2 reads SYDVKM. The CDR3 consists of 11 residues. CDR3 coding DNA: TGTGCCTCCCGGAAGCTTTACGAGCAGTACTTC. It is translated as CASRKLYEQYF.

In its sample, this clone was seen once. J is TRBJ2-1 and V is TRBV19; D is possibly TRBD1 or TRBD2 (5 bases each). CDR1 and CDR2 (germline): LNHDA, SQIVND (reference sequence). With 6 bases removed from V and 1 base from J, the gap between germline ends came to 10 bases. The CDR3 loop spans 14 amino acids. The CDR3 bases are TGTGCCAGTAGACGGGACGGGTCCTACAATGAGCAGTTCTTC. The encoded protein is CASRRDGSYNEQFF.

The chain couples TRBV19 to TRBJ2-3; D possibly corresponds to TRBD1 (5 bases). Trimming took off 3 bases at V and 3 bases at J, with 10 bases between the two ends. There are 14 residues in the CDR3. The germline V gene has CDR1 LNHDA and CDR2 SQIVND (reference sequence). CDR3 bases: TGTGCCAGTAGTATGGTTCAGGGAACAGATACGCAGTATTTT. It translates to CASSMVQGTDTQYF.

V usage is TRBV7-3 and J usage is TRBJ2-7, with D hard to call. There are 13 residues in the CDR3. CDR1 and CDR2 from the germline V gene are SGHTA and FQGTGA. With 3 bases removed from V and 2 bases from J, the gap between germline ends came to 8 bases. Written as DNA, the CDR3 is TGTGCCAGCAGCTTCGGGCAGACCTACGAGCAGTACTTC. Its protein product is CASSFGQTYEQYF.